This T cell receptor beta chain was sequenced for a study of siplizumab effects on memory and regulatory T cells. The study assayed roughly 91,000 TCR templates per sample. Some clones are missing from TCRdb's copy, which holds only in-frame ones; the method was immunoSEQ multiplex PCR. The sample comprises around 58,000 clones, 75% to 90% of which are singletons, and more than 3.5% rests with the top ten. The CDR3 has 14 residues. The germline V gene encodes CDR1 SGHDT and CDR2 YYEEEE. Trimming removed 0 bases at V and 7 bases at J, with 13 bases between. This clone turned up a few times. The specimen was memory CD4+ T cells sorted from blood. This chain links TRBV5-6 with TRBJ1-2; D gene ambiguous. The clonotype was recovered from a human donor in good health. The CDR3 protein is CASSLAQRVGGYTF. The CDR3 nucleotides read TGTGCCAGCAGCTTGGCCCAGAGGGTTGGTGGCTACACCTTC.